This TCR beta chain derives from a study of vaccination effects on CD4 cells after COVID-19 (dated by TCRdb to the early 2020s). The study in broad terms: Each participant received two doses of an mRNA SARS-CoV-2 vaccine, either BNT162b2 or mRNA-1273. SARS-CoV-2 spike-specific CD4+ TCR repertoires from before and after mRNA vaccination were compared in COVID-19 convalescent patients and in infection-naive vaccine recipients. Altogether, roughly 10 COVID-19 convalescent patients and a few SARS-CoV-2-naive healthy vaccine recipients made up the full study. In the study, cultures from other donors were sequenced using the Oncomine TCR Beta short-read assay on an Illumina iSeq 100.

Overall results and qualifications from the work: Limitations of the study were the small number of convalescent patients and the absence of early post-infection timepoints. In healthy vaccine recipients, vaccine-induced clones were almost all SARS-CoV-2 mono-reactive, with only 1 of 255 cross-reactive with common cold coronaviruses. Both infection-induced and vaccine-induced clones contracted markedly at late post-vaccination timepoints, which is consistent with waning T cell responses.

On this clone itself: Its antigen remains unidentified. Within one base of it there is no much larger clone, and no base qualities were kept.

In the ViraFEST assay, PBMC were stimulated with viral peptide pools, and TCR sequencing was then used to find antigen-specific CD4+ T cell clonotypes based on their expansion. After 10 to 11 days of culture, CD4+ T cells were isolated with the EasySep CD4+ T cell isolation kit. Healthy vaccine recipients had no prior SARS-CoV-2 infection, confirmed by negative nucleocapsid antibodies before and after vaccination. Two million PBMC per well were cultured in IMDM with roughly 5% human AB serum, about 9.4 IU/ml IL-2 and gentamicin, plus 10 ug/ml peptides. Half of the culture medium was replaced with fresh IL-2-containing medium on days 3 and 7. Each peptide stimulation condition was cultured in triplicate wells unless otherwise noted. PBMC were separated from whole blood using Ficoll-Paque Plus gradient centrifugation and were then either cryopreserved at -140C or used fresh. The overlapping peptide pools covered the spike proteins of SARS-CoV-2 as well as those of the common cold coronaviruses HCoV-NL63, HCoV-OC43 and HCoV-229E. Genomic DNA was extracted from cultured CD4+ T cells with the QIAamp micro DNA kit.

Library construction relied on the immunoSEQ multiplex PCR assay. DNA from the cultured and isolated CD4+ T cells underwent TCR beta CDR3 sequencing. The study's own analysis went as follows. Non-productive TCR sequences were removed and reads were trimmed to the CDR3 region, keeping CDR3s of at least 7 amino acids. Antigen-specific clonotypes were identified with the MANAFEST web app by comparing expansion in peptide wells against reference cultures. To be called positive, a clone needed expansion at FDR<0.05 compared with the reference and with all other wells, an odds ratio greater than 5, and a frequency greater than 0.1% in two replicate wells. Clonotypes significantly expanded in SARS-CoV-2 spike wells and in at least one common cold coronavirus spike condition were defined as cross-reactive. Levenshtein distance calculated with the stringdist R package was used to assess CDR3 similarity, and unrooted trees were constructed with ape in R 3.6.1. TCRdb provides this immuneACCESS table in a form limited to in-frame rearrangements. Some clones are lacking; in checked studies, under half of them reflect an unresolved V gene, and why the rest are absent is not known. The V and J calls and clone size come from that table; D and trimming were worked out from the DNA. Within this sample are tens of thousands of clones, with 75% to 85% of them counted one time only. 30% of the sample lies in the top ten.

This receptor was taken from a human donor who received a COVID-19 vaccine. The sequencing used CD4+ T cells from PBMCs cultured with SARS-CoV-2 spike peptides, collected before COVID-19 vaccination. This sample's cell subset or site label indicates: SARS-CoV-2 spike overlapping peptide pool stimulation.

Here the CDR3 is given as CASSIQSTYDGYTF. The nucleotide sequence is TGTGCCAGTAGTATCCAATCGACCTATGATGGCTACACCTTC. The rearranged segments are TRBV19 and TRBJ1-2; the D gene cannot be named for sure. CDR1 and CDR2 are read off the germline V gene (reference sequence) as LNHDA and SQIVND. Deletion took 3 bases off V and 6 bases off J, with a span of 14 bases between the germline ends. There are 14 amino acids in the CDR3, from cysteine to phenylalanine inclusive. Here the CDR3 DNA is all that survives: 42 bases in frame from base 1.